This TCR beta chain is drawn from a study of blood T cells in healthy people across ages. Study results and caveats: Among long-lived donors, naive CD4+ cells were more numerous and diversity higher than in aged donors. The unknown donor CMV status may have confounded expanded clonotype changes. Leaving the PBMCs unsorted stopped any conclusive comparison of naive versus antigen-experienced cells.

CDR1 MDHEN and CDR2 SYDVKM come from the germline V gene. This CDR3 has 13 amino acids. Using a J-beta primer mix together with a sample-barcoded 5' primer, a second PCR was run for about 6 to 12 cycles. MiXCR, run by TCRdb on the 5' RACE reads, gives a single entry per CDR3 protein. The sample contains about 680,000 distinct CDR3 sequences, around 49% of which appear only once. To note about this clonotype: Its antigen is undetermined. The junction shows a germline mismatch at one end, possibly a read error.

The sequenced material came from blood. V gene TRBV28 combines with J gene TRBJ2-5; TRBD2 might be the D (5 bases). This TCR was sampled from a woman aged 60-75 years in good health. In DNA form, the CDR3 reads TGTGTCAGCAGTTTACTAGGTCACGAGACCCAGTACTTC. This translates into CVSSLLGHETQYF.